What follows are 18 T cell receptor beta chains derived from one specimen sequenced in a study of cytomegalovirus exposure and HLA in healthy donors. Use of 60 Vbeta and 13 Jbeta primers characterized the PCR. The data were produced by immunoSEQ multiplex PCR, yet TCRdb's version contains in-frame clones alone and is incomplete. The repertoire holds roughly 150,000 clones, more than 65% seen once, with roughly 10% in the top ten. Sequencing used PBMCs. The receptors stem from a young man in good health and CMV-seropositive.

The rearrangement uses TRBV10-2 and TRBJ2-7; D gene ambiguous. This CDR3 contains 11 residues. The germline V gene has CDR1 WSHSY and CDR2 SAAADI. V was clipped by 6 bases and J by 3 bases, with 6 bases between them. The CDR3 nucleotides read TGCGCCAGCAGCGGTCACTACGAGCAGTACTTC. It encodes CASSGHYEQYF.

The chain employs TRBV5-1 and TRBJ2-5; D may be TRBD2 (6 bases). The V gene lost 0 bases and the J gene lost 2 bases, with 14 bases spanning the gap. This CDR3 has 16 amino acids. Germline values: CDR1 SGHRS, CDR2 YFSETQ. The CDR3 bases are TGCGCCAGCAGCTTGGCGGAGTGGGGGGATCAAGAGACCCAGTACTTC. Encoded protein: CASSLAEWGDQETQYF.

This clone was counted between two and nine times. Other DNA variants within this sample encode the same CDR3. V gene TRBV12-5 combines with J gene TRBJ1-2; TRBD1 agrees at 8 bases. After removal of 5 bases from V and 4 bases from J, the junction contained 9 bases not matched to a gene. In germline, CDR1 is LGHNT, CDR2 FRNRAP. The length of the CDR3 is 15 residues. The CDR3 sequence: CASGPPATGGYGYTF. CDR3 nucleotides: TGTGCTAGTGGTCCCCCTGCCACAGGGGGCTATGGCTACACCTTC. The full variable domain, its missing parts supplied by reference TRBV12-5 and TRBJ1-2, is DARVTQTPRHKVTEMGQEVTMRCQPILGHNTVFWYRQTMMQGLELLAYFRNRAPLDDSGMPKDRFSAEMPDATLATLKIQPSEPRDSAVYFCASGPPATGGYGYTFGSGTRLTVV.

The genes are TRBV18 and TRBJ1-1, with a weak D call TRBD1 (6 bases). The CDR3 runs to 12 residues. Germline V lookup: CDR1 KGHSH, CDR2 LQKENI. The germline V and J ends were trimmed by 3 bases and 6 bases, with 8 bases remaining between them. CDR3 loop: CASSPQGSEAFF. In DNA, the CDR3 is TGTGCCAGCTCACCGCAGGGGTCTGAAGCTTTCTTT.

The chain uses TRBV11-2 and TRBJ2-3, with TRBD1 matching 8 bases. Germline V gene lookup returns CDR1 SGHAT and CDR2 FQNNGV. The CDR3 length is 13 residues. Losses at the gene ends were 0 bases for V and 8 bases for J; bases not matched to a gene: 1. CDR3 nucleotides: TGTGCCAGCAGCTTAGAACAGGGGGGTACGCAGTATTTT. Translated, it gives CASSLEQGGTQYF.

V gene TRBV7-9 combines with J gene TRBJ1-1, with 7 nucleotides matching TRBD1. With V trimmed by 5 bases and J by 4 bases, 10 bases remained unmatched. This CDR3 contains 15 residues. Germline CDR1 and CDR2: SEHNR and FQNEAQ (reference sequence). CDR3 region: CASSLEQGSSTEAFF. In DNA form, the CDR3 reads TGTGCCAGCAGCCTCGAACAGGGGTCTAGCACTGAAGCTTTCTTT.

This rearrangement joins TRBV25-1 to TRBJ1-5; the D gene is possibly TRBD1 (5 bases). Trimming cost V 6 bases and J 4 bases, with 13 bases left between them. CDR3 length: 14 amino acids. Germline CDR1 is MGHDK and CDR2 is SYGVNS. CDR3 nucleotides: TGTGCCAGCAGCCACGGCGGGGGGAATCAGCCCCAGCATTTT. This codes for CASSHGGGNQPQHF.

The gene calls are TRBV27 and TRBJ2-7, with TRBD2 matching over 11 bases. The trim removed 5 bases at V and 3 bases at J, leaving 9 bases unmatched. There are 16 residues in the CDR3. CDR1 is MNHEY, CDR2 SMNVEV, per germline (reference sequence). The DNA of the CDR3 is TGTGCCAGCAGTCTAACTACCGGGACTAGCGGCTACGAGCAGTACTTC. It translates to CASSLTTGTSGYEQYF.

This clone was detected only a few times. The chain carries TRBV29-1 and TRBJ2-3; D is unclear. V lost 7 bases to trimming and J lost 2 bases, with 4 bases between them. Per the germline V gene, CDR1 is SQVTM and CDR2 is ANQGSEA. The CDR3 length is 10 residues. CDR3 sequence reads: CSANTDTQYF. In DNA, the CDR3 is TGCAGCGCCAACACAGATACGCAGTATTTT.

This sequence joins TRBV27 and TRBJ2-7, with 7 bases fitting TRBD1. The V gene end was trimmed by 8 bases and the J gene end by 4 bases; junction bases not matched to a gene: 14. The CDR3 has 15 residues. CDR1 and CDR2 (germline): MNHEY, SMNVEV (reference sequence). CDR3 bases: TGTGCCAGCCGGGGAGCAGGACAGGTTTTTTACGAGCAGTACTTC. It encodes CASRGAGQVFYEQYF.

The chain is built from TRBV28 and TRBJ2-7; 9 bases align to TRBD1. The CDR3 loop spans 14 amino acids. Germline CDR1 MDHEN, CDR2 SYDVKM. Germline trimming cut 3 bases from V and 1 base from J; bases unmatched to any gene: 1. In DNA form, the CDR3 reads TGTGCCAGCAGTTTGACAGGGGGTTCCTACGAGCAGTACTTC. Amino acid sequence: CASSLTGGSYEQYF.

This sequence joins TRBV9 and TRBJ1-3; tentatively, D is TRBD1 (6 bases). Germline V gene sequence: CDR1 SGDLS, CDR2 YYNGEE. This CDR3 spans 16 amino acids. V lost 6 bases and J lost 0, with 16 bases in between. The DNA of the CDR3 is TGTGCCAGCACCCCGGGACAACCCCTCTCTGGAAACACCATATATTTT. Amino acid sequence: CASTPGQPLSGNTIYF.

The rearrangement links TRBV29-1 to TRBJ2-1; perhaps TRBD2 as D (6 bases). The V gene lost 0 bases and the J gene lost 0 bases, with 9 bases spanning the gap. Per germline, CDR1 SQVTM and CDR2 ANQGSEA. This CDR3 is 15 amino acids long. The CDR3 loop is CSVEDRRGSYNEQFF. The CDR3 coding sequence is TGCAGCGTTGAAGATAGGCGGGGCTCCTACAATGAGCAGTTCTTC.

The V gene is TRBV5-1, the J gene TRBJ1-4, with D maybe TRBD1 (6 bases). CDR3 length equals 15 residues. From germline, CDR1 is SGHRS and CDR2 YFSETQ. V lost 4 bases and J 2 bases, leaving 12 bases between the germline ends. For the CDR3, the DNA is TGCGCCAGCAGCGAACAGGGTGGCACTAATGAAAAACTGTTTTTT. This sequence encodes CASSEQGGTNEKLFF.

This clone occurred once. This rearrangement joins TRBV7-9 to TRBJ2-7, with D possibly being TRBD2 (6 bases). The V gene's germline CDR1 is SEHNR and CDR2 FQNEAQ (reference sequence). Trimming took 5 bases from V and 2 from J, leaving 13 bases between them. The length of the CDR3 is 14 residues. The CDR3 loop reads CASSGLGGAYEQYF. The CDR3 DNA follows: TGTGCCAGCAGCGGGCTCGGCGGGGCCTACGAGCAGTACTTC.

This chain links TRBV9 with TRBJ1-1; 8 bases align to TRBD1. V dropped 6 bases and J dropped 2; count of bases not matched to a gene: 9. The CDR3 consists of 15 residues. Germline V gene sequence: CDR1 SGDLS, CDR2 YYNGEE. The CDR3 DNA is TGTGCCAGCACTCCCTTACAGGGGGTTAACACTGAAGCTTTCTTT. It encodes CASTPLQGVNTEAFF.

This clone was detected a few times. CDR3 protein: CASSLRGKNTEAFF. DNA for the CDR3: TGTGCCAGCAGTCTCAGGGGGAAGAACACTGAAGCTTTCTTT. This rearrangement joins TRBV28 to TRBJ1-1, with 7 bases lining up with TRBD1. The germline V gene encodes CDR1 MDHEN and CDR2 SYDVKM. The CDR3 runs 14 residues. V lost 5 bases and J lost 1; bases outside the gene matches: 4.

The chain uses TRBV5-4 and TRBJ2-7, with 7 bases aligning to TRBD1. Germline assignment: CDR1 SGHNT and CDR2 YYREEE (reference sequence). The V gene end was trimmed by 4 bases and the J gene end by 2 bases; junction bases not matched to a gene: 12. The CDR3 is made up of 16 amino acids. CDR3 sequence (DNA): TGTGCCAGCAGCCGACCGTTGGGACAGAACACCTACGAGCAGTACTTC. It specifies CASSRPLGQNTYEQYF.